A single sample is the source of the 11 T cell receptor beta chains below, sequenced in a study of breast tumors, draining lymph nodes, adjacent tissues (dated by TCRdb to the mid-2010s). Lymph node samples were obtained from the axillary draining lymph nodes of breast cancer patients. The method was multiplex PCR. TCRdb shows the sequencer as Illumina HiSeq 2000. TCRdb reanalyzed the raw reads on its own, using fastp at Q25 for trimming and MiXCR for clone calling, and kept in-frame beta chains. Rows with one shared CDR3 protein collapse into an entry with the most common genes and DNA. The sample profile shows about 270,000 distinct CDR3 sequences; roughly 30% of them were found once. Of the sample, more than 0.85% is held by the ten largest clones. Sequencing was carried out using axillary lymph node tissue. The receptor source for this set is a female donor with breast cancer. Some clones in this sample may be carry-over from other donors' samples.

There are a few counts of this clonotype. This chain joins TRBV27 and TRBJ2-1; the D gene is possibly TRBD2 (5 bases). CDR3 size: 15 residues. Germline V gives CDR1 MNHEY, CDR2 SMNVEV (reference sequence). With 0 bases removed from V and 2 bases from J, the gap between germline ends came to 8 bases. The CDR3 DNA reads as TGTGCCAGCAGTTTATCGTCGACTACCTACAATGAGCAGTTCTTC. It specifies CASSLSSTTYNEQFF.

In regard to this clonotype: This may be a read error, as it is one base from a much larger clone. The genes are TRBV24-1 and TRBJ2-1; TRBD2 matches 14 bases. The V segment lost 3 bases and the J segment 5 bases; nucleotides outside the gene matches: 23. Germline CDR1 KGHDR, CDR2 SFDVKD. The CDR3 sequence is 23 residues long. CDR3 protein: CATSDPTNHRTSGRPSSHNEQFF. DNA of the CDR3: TGTGCCACCAGTGATCCAACCAACCATAGGACTAGCGGGAGGCCTTCGTCCCACAATGAGCAGTTCTTC.

This clonotype was found many times. The chain recombines TRBV11-2 with TRBJ2-5, with 15 bases fitting TRBD2. The CDR3 spans 17 residues. Germline V gene data show CDR1 as SGHAT and CDR2 as FQNNGV. V lost 7 bases and J lost 5; bases outside the gene matches: 11. The CDR3: CASNIPGLAGGWETQYF. DNA for the CDR3: TGTGCCAGCAACATACCGGGACTAGCGGGAGGTTGGGAGACCCAGTACTTC.

On this clonotype itself: This sequence may be a read error, since a much larger clone differs from it by one base. This chain links TRBV19 with TRBJ2-1; D is unresolved. The germline V gene encodes CDR1 LNHDA and CDR2 SQIVND (reference sequence). The CDR3 has 16 residues. The CDR3 bases are TGTGCCAGTAGTATAGAGCGACATACCCTCTACAATGAGCAGTCCTTT. Encoded protein: CASSIERHTLYNEQSF.

The sample holds many counts of this clonotype. The chain links TRBV2 to TRBJ2-5; perhaps TRBD2 as D (6 bases). Germline V gene lookup returns CDR1 SNHLY and CDR2 FYNNEI. This CDR3 has 13 residues. Trimming cost V 8 bases and J 5 bases, with 15 bases left between them. The CDR3 region is CASLTRNFETQYF. Written as DNA, the CDR3 is TGTGCCAGCTTGACTAGGAATTTTGAGACCCAGTACTTC.

The J gene is TRBJ2-7, the V gene TRBV6-6, with TRBD1 as a possible D gene (6 bases). CDR3 size: 15 residues. Between the trimmed V and J ends, which lost 6 bases and 3 bases, there was a span of 18 bases. Germline loops: CDR1 MNHNY, CDR2 SVGAGI (reference sequence). CDR3 in amino acids: CASREGTYADYEQYF. CDR3 nucleotide sequence: TGTGCCAGCAGGGAAGGGACATACGCAGACTACGAGCAGTACTTC.

As regards this clonotype: This sequence may be a read error, since a much larger clone differs from it by one base. This sequence joins TRBV15 and TRBJ2-1, with 10 bases aligning to TRBD2. Germline V gives CDR1 LNHNV, CDR2 YYDKDF (reference sequence). The CDR3 extends over 15 amino acids. The ends lost 3 bases at V and 6 bases at J; junction bases unmatched: 5. The CDR3 DNA reads TGTGCCACCAGCAGCGATCTAGCGGGAGTCAATGAGCAGTTCTTC. Translated: CATSSDLAGVNEQFF.

This clonotype was recorded many times. The chain links TRBV24-1 to TRBJ2-3, with no clear D. The germline V gene encodes CDR1 KGHDR and CDR2 SFDVKD. This CDR3 is built from 13 residues. Trimming cost V 3 bases and J 5 bases, with 8 bases left between them. The CDR3 is CATSDQILDTQYF. CDR3 bases: TGTGCCACCAGTGATCAAATATTAGATACGCAGTATTTT.

A note on this clonotype: This may arise from a read error, as a much more abundant clone is one base away. The chain carries TRBV6-5 and TRBJ2-7; 10 bases are shared with TRBD2. This CDR3 contains 15 residues. From germline, CDR1 is MNHEY and CDR2 SVGAGI. J lost 2 bases, V lost 6 bases, and 7 bases had no gene match. For the CDR3, the DNA is TGTGCCAGCAGACTGGGACTAGCGACTACCTACGAGCAGTACTTC. Translated: CASRLGLATTYEQYF.

On this clonotype: A much larger clone lies one base from this, so it may be a read error. The rearrangement links TRBV4-1 to TRBJ2-3, with 12 bases identical to TRBD2. Per the germline V gene, CDR1 is MGHRA and CDR2 is YSYEKL. The length of the CDR3 is 19 residues. CDR3 region: CACSQTRASGRGVTDTQYF. The DNA of the CDR3 is TGTGCCTGCAGCCAAACAAGGGCTAGCGGGAGGGGGGTCACAGATACGCAGTATTTT.

This clonotype was observed many times. The J gene is TRBJ1-2, the V gene TRBV20-1, with 8 bases matching TRBD1. Trimming took 5 bases from V and 0 from J; bases not matched to a gene: 2. CDR1 and CDR2 (germline): DFQATT, SNEGSKA (reference sequence). CDR3 length: 13 amino acids. The CDR3 protein is CSAAQGANYGYTF. The CDR3 DNA reads TGCAGTGCTGCACAGGGGGCTAACTATGGCTACACCTTC.